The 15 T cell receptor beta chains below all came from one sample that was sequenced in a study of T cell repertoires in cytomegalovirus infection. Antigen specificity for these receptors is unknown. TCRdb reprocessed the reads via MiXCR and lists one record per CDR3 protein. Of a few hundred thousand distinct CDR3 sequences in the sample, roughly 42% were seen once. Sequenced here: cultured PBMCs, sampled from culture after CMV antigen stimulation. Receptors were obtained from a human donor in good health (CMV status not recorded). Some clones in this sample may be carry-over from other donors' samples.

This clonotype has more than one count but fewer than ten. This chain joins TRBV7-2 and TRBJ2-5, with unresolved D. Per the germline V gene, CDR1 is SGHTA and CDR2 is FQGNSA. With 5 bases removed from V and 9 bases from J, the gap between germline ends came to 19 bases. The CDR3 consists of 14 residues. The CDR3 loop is CASSVAPAVWAQYF. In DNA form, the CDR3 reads TGTGCCAGCAGCGTGGCTCCCGCCGTTTGGGCCCAGTACTTC.

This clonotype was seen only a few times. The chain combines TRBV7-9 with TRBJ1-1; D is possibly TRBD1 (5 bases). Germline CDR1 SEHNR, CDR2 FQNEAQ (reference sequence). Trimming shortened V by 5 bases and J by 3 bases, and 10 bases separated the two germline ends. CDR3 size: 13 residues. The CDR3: CASSADTYTEAFF. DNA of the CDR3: TGTGCCAGCAGCGCGGACACCTACACTGAAGCTTTCTTT.

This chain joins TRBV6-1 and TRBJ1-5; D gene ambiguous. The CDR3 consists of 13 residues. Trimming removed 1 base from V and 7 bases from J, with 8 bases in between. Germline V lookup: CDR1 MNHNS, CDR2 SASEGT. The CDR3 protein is CASSEVGRQPQHF. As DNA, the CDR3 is TGTGCCAGCAGTGAAGTTGGGAGGCAGCCCCAGCATTTT.

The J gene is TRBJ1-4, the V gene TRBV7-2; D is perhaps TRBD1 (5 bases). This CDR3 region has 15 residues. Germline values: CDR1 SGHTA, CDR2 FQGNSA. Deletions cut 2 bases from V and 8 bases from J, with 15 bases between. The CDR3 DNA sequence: TGTGCCAGCAGCTTATATACAGGAATAGGCGAAAAACTGTTTTTT. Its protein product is CASSLYTGIGEKLFF.

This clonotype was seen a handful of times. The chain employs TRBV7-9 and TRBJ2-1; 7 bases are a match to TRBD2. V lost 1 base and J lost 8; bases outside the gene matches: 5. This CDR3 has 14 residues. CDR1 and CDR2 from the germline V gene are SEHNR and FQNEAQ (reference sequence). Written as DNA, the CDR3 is TGTGCCAGCAGCTTAGGAAGCGGGAACTATGAGCAGTTCTTC. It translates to CASSLGSGNYEQFF.

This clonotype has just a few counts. This chain's CDR3 is CASSPWTGGDEQFF. In nucleotides, the CDR3 is TGTGCCAGCAGCCCCTGGACAGGAGGCGATGAGCAGTTCTTC. The chain carries TRBV7-2 and TRBJ2-1; 7 nucleotides agree with TRBD1. Germline V gene data show CDR1 as SGHTA and CDR2 as FQGNSA. The CDR3 spans 14 residues. V lost 5 bases, J lost 8 bases, and 9 bases stayed unmatched.

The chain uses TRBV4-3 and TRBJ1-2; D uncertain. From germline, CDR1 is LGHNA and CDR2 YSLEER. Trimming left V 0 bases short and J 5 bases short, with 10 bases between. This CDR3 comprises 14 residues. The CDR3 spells CASSQERQVYGYTF. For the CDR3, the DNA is TGCGCCAGCAGCCAAGAAAGGCAAGTGTATGGCTACACCTTC.

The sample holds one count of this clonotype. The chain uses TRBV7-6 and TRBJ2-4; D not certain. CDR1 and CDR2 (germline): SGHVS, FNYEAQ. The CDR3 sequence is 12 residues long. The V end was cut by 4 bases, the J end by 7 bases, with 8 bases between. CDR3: CASSYTENIQYF. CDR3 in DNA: TGTGCCAGCAGCTACACGGAGAACATTCAGTACTTC.

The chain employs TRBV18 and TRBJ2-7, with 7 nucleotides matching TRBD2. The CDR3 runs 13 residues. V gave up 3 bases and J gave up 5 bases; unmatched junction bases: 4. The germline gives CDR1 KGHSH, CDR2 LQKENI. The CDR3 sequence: CASSPVTSNEQYF. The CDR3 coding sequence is TGTGCCAGCTCACCCGTGACTAGCAACGAGCAGTACTTC.

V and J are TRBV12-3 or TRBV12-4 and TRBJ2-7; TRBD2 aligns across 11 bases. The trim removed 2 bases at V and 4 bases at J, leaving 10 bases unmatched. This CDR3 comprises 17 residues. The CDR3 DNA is TGTGCCAGCAGTTTACGCGTACTAGCGGGAGTTAGTTACGAGCAGTACTTC. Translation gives CASSLRVLAGVSYEQYF.

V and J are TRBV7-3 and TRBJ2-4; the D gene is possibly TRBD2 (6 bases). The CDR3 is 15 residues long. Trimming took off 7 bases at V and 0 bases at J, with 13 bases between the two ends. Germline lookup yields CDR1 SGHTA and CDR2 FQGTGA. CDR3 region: CASTPERAAKNIQYF. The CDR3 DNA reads TGTGCCAGCACCCCGGAGCGGGCAGCCAAAAACATTCAGTACTTC.

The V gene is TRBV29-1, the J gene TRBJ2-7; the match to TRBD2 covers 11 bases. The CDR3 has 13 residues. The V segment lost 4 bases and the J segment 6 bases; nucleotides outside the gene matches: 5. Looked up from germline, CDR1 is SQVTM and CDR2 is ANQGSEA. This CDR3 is CSVGLAGGAEQYF. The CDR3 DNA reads TGCAGCGTTGGGCTAGCGGGAGGAGCCGAGCAGTACTTC.

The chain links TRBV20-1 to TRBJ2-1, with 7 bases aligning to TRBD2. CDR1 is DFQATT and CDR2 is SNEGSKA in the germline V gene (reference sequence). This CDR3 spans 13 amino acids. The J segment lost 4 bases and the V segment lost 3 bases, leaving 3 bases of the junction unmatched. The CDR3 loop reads CSASSAGYNEQFF. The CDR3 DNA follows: TGCAGTGCTAGCTCAGCGGGATACAATGAGCAGTTCTTC.

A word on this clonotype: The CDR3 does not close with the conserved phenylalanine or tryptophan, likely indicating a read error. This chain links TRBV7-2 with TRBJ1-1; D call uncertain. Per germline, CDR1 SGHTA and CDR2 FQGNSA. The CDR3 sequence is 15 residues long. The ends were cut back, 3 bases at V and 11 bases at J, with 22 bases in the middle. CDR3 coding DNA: TGTGCCAGCAGCTTCGGTGCAGACCGACCTTTGGGGGCTTTCTAT. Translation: CASSFGADRPLGAFY.

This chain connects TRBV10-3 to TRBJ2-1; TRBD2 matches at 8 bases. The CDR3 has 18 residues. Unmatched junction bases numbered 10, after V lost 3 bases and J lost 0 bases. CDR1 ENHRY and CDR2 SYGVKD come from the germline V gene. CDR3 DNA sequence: TGTGCCATCAGTGATGGCGGGGGGTACATTACCTCCTACAATGAGCAGTTCTTC. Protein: CAISDGGGYITSYNEQFF.